This T cell receptor beta chain was recorded in a study of blood T cells in healthy people across ages. Primers used in a second PCR of about 7 to 11 cycles were a sample-barcoded 5' primer and a J-beta primer mix. TCRdb reprocessed the 5' RACE reads with MiXCR, giving one entry per CDR3 protein. This sample has about 900,000 distinct CDR3 sequences; around 46% occur once, and the top ten carry 13%. This sequence originates from a young man in good health. Source material: blood.

CDR3 sequence reads: CASSIPRAGANVLTF. The CDR3 DNA is TGCGCCAGCAGCATTCCCAGGGCTGGGGCCAACGTCCTGACTTTC. This sequence joins TRBV5-1 and TRBJ2-6, with a weak D call TRBD1 (5 bases). Trimming removed 4 bases at V and 2 bases at J, with 10 bases between. Germline CDR1 SGHRS, CDR2 YFSETQ. The CDR3 contains 15 residues.